These 2 T cell receptor beta chains were all obtained from the same sample, sequenced in a study of early T cells in non-severe SARS-CoV-2 infection. TCRdb re-derived calls from the 5' RACE reads in MiXCR, one entry per CDR3 protein. In the table there are tens of thousands of distinct CDR3 sequences, 10% to 15% of which are singletons. The material sequenced was whole blood. The receptors shown here come from an adult who was a healthcare worker with PCR-confirmed SARS-CoV-2 infection or an uninfected control (not recorded which).

There are many counts of this clonotype. The chain recombines TRBV3-1 with TRBJ2-1, with 12 bases fitting TRBD2. From germline, CDR1 is LGHDT and CDR2 YNNKEL (reference sequence). The junction had 1 base not matched to a gene; V was cut back by 3 bases and J by 7 bases. This CDR3 contains 14 residues. The CDR3 region is CASSHLAGGNEQFF. CDR3 sequence (DNA): TGTGCCAGCAGCCACCTAGCGGGAGGGAATGAGCAGTTCTTC.

This clonotype came up a few times. This chain connects TRBV20-1 to TRBJ2-2, with 8 bases identical to TRBD2. This CDR3 has 15 residues. V lost 1 base, J lost 9 bases, and 10 bases stayed unmatched. Germline V gene lookup returns CDR1 DFQATT and CDR2 SNEGSKA (reference sequence). The CDR3 is CSARGVGSGGRELFF. In DNA form, the CDR3 reads TGCAGTGCTAGAGGAGTAGGGAGCGGGGGACGGGAGCTGTTTTTT.